The clone carrying this TCR beta chain turned up a few times. Its antigen remains unknown. The data are from a study of T-cell reconstitution after alpha-beta-depleted transplantation in children. Molecular barcoding with unique molecular identifiers was used for the TCRbeta library. TCRdb re-derived calls from the PCR reads in MiXCR, one entry per CDR3 protein. The table shows some 830,000 distinct CDR3 sequences, with roughly 15% occurring only once. The CDR3 sequence is 14 residues long. The germline CDR1 and CDR2 sequences are SQVTM and ANQGSEA. V was pared by 7 bases and J by 2 bases, with 8 bases of the junction left unmatched. Points from the study as a whole: T-cell counts and diversity at one year post-transplant came mainly from newly produced T cells. Approximately two months post-transplant, alpha-beta T cells reportedly originated from several hundred expanded graft clones.

The chain carries TRBV29-1 and TRBJ1-5; 7 bases align to TRBD1. Here the sequenced sample was PBMCs, mostly from graft donor cells, taken 360 days after TCRalphabeta/CD19-depleted stem cell transplant. The TCR was taken from a male patient under 18 who had a stem cell transplant for acute lymphoblastic leukemia, so the T cells may come from the graft donor. CDR3 bases: TGCAGCGCCCTGACAGGGCTGGGCAATCAGCCCCAGCATTTT. Its protein is CSALTGLGNQPQHF.